The T cell receptor beta chain under discussion was sequenced for a study of blood T cell repertoires in COVID-19. V lost 7 bases to trimming and J lost 3 bases; unmatched junction nucleotides: 10. CDR3 length equals 16 residues. In germline, CDR1 is MDHEN, CDR2 SYDVKM. Produced via immunoSEQ multiplex PCR; TCRdb's table is partial and in-frame only. The top ten hold 6.5% to 10% of the sample, which has tens of thousands of clones, 88% seen once. The sequenced sample was peripheral blood. V usage is TRBV28 and J usage is TRBJ1-1; 11 bases fit TRBD1. This TCR was recovered from a man aged 60-69 years with COVID-19, enrolled during active disease. CDR3 region: CASMPIGQGADTEAFF. The CDR3 DNA follows: TGTGCCAGCATGCCGATCGGACAGGGGGCGGACACTGAAGCTTTCTTT.